The entry that follows covers one T cell receptor beta chain sequence. It was with 60 Vbeta and 13 Jbeta primers that the PCR ran. Only in-frame clones appear in the TCRdb table, and some are missing; sequencing was by immunoSEQ multiplex PCR. The sample has about 95,000 clones; 75% to 85% are singletons. This CDR3 is built from 15 residues. V lost 1 base to trimming and J lost 4 bases, with 13 bases between them. Looked up from germline, CDR1 is LNHDA and CDR2 is SQIVND (reference sequence). This specimen comes from a study of cytomegalovirus exposure and HLA in healthy donors. The clonotype was recovered from a middle-aged woman in good health and CMV-seronegative. The J gene is TRBJ1-2, the V gene TRBV19, with D tentatively TRBD1 (6 bases). The sample was PBMCs. The CDR3: CASSIAGDTFYGYTF. The CDR3 DNA is TGTGCCAGTAGTATAGCCGGGGACACCTTCTATGGCTACACCTTC.